This TCR beta chain was recorded in a study of cytomegalovirus exposure and HLA in healthy donors. Looked up from germline, CDR1 is SEHNR and CDR2 is FQNEAQ (reference sequence). V lost 10 bases and J lost 5; bases outside the gene matches: 3. The CDR3 is made up of 13 amino acids. Whole-study findings and limits: The authors assumed roughly uniform sequencing depth across donors for presence/absence analyses. Earlier analysis found most TCR beta V segments productive about 87% or about 30% of the time.

Each donor's status was that of a healthy bone marrow donor. About this clone itself: Its antigen is as yet unknown.

Primers for the PCR totalled 60 Vbeta and 13 Jbeta. Per the authors' pipeline: A later analysis counted about 80 million unique TCR beta chains, around 10 million shared. Profiling relied on immunoSEQ multiplex PCR, and the TCRdb table lists in-frame clones only, not all of them. That table gives V, J and clone size, and the DNA gave D and trimming. The sample consists of around 100,000 clones, around 83% of them appearing once. The specimen was PBMCs. The chain couples TRBV7-9 to TRBJ2-1; TRBD2 matches at 12 bases. The clonotype was recovered from a young man in good health and CMV-seropositive. Here the CDR3 reads CAIRLAGDNEQFF. The CDR3 DNA sequence: TGTGCCATCCGACTAGCGGGAGACAATGAGCAGTTCTTC.